Below, one TCR beta chain is given with its context. Treatment reported: around 19 received Ad26.COV2.S at low or high dose, single or two shots; about 5 received placebo; per-sample allocation not given. Material that was analyzed had been drawn on day 63 after the first vaccine or placebo injection. Boston supplied an adult donor aged 18-55 years. The sample originates from a study of Ad26.COV2.S vaccination and SARS-CoV-2 variants. The data were produced by immunoSEQ multiplex PCR, yet TCRdb's version contains in-frame clones alone and is incomplete. Here the sample spans 200,000 to 250,000 clones, approximately 87% being singletons. Material: peripheral blood, obtained in a trial of Ad26.COV2.S vaccine versus placebo. This receptor was identified in a person between 18 and 60 years old who received the Ad26.COV2.S COVID-19 vaccine or a placebo.

Here the CDR3 DNA reads TGTGCCAGCAGTTGGGGACAGGGGTACAATGAGCAGTTCTTC. Its protein is CASSWGQGYNEQFF. The J gene is TRBJ2-1, the V gene TRBV28; 10 bases fit TRBD1. Germline CDR1 is MDHEN and CDR2 is SYDVKM. This CDR3 region has 14 residues. Trimming at V came to 4 bases and at J to 4 bases, leaving 1 base not matched to a gene.